This T cell receptor (beta chain) was retrieved from a study of blood T cell repertoires in COVID-19. As for the study in general: Both acute and convalescent COVID-19 samples were obtained from the United States, Italy and Spain. The cDNA or gDNA used as material had been derived from T cells, B-cell-depleted T cells, or PBMCs.

V was pared by 5 bases and J by 16 bases, with 21 bases between. CDR3 length: 14 amino acids. Germline values: CDR1 SEHNR, CDR2 FQNEAQ (reference sequence). Original processing methods: From reference gene primer amplification, estimates of nucleated cell counts were derived. Here immunoSEQ multiplex PCR was the method, and the copy in TCRdb shows in-frame clones only, minus some. V and J calls and clone size are those listed in that table; D and trimming were worked out from the DNA. The sample holds 20,000 to 30,000 clones, 80% to 95% seen once. The source is a human donor in a cohort sampled during active COVID-19. Sequencing was done on a sample of peripheral blood. V usage is TRBV7-9 and J usage is TRBJ1-6, with D possibly TRBD1 on 6 matching bases. CDR3 residues: CASSPEDSPWTLHF. In DNA form, the CDR3 reads TGTGCCAGCAGCCCCGAGGACAGTCCATGGACGCTCCACTTT.